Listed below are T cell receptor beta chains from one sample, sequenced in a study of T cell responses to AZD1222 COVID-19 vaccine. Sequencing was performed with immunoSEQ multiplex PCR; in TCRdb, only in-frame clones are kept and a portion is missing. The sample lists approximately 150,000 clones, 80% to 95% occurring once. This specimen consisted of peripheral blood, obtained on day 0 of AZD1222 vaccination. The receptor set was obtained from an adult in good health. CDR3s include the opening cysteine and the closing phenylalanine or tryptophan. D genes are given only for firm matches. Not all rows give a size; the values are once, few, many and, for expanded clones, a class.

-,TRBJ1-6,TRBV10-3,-,TGTGCCATCAGTGACCAGGCATCAATTACTCTCCACTTT,CAISDQASITLHF
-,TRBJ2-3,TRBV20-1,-,TGCAGTGCTAGTGGGGCAGGAAACACAGATACGCAGTATTTT,CSASGAGNTDTQYF
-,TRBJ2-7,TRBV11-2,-,TGTGCCAGCAGCCCACTTCAGGGTTATTACGAGCAGTACTTC,CASSPLQGYYEQYF
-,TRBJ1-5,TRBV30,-,TGTGCCTGGAGTTTCACAGGGAGGGACAATCAGCCCCAGCATTTT,CAWSFTGRDNQPQHF
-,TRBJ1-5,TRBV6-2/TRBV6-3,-,TGTGCCAGCAGTTGGACGGGTCAGCCCCAGCATTTT,CASSWTGQPQHF
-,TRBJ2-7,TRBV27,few,TGTGCCAGCAGTTTATCGGGGCTAGCACGTCGCTTATCCTACGAGCAGTACTTC,CASSLSGLARRLSYEQYF
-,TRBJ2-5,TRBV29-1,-,TGCAGCGTTGAAGACAGGGACGAGACCCAGTACTTC,CSVEDRDETQYF
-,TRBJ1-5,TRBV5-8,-,TGTGCCAGCAGCACATCGTGGGAGTATGGTCGGGGTCAGCCCCAGCATTTT,CASSTSWEYGRGQPQHF
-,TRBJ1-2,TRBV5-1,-,TGCGCCAGCAGCATCGACAGCTATGGCTACACCTTC,CASSIDSYGYTF
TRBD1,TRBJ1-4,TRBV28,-,TGTGCCAGGAGACAAACAGGGGGAGGCTCTAATGAAAAACTGTTTTTT,CARRQTGGGSNEKLFF
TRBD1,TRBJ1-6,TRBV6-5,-,TGTGCCAGCAGTTACTCGGGCAGGGGGAATTCACCCCTCCACTTT,CASSYSGRGNSPLHF
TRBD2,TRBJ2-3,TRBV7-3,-,TGTGCCTCGCGGGCTAGCGGGAGCGCAGATACGCAGTATTTT,CASRASGSADTQYF
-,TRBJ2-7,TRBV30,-,TGTGCCTGGGTTCCCCCCCCGCACTACGAGCAGTACTTC,CAWVPPPHYEQYF
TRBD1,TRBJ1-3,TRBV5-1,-,TGCGCCAGCAGCCAGGGACAGGCAAGCTCTGGAAACACCATATATTTT,CASSQGQASSGNTIYF
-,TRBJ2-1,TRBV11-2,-,TGTGCCAGCAGCCGCCTTATCGGGGGGCGTTACAATGAGCAGTTCTTC,CASSRLIGGRYNEQFF
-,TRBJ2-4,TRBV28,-,TGTGCCAGCAGTCGAGGGATCGGGGTAGCCAAAAACATTCAGTACTTC,CASSRGIGVAKNIQYF
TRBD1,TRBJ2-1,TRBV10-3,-,TGTGCCATCAGTGTAGGAGACAGGGGGAATGAGCAGTTCTTC,CAISVGDRGNEQFF
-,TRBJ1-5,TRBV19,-,TGTGCCAGTAGGGGGAGCGGAGTTAGCAATCAGCCCCAGCATTTT,CASRGSGVSNQPQHF
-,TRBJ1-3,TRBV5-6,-,TGTGCCAGCAGCTTGTGGTGGCAGAACTCTGGAAACACCATATATTTT,CASSLWWQNSGNTIYF
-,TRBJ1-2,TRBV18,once,TGTGCCAGCTCACCTAGGAGGGTAGAAGGCTACACCTTC,CASSPRRVEGYTF
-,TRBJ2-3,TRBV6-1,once,TGTGCCAGCAGTGACGAGAGCACAGATACGCAGTATTTT,CASSDESTDTQYF
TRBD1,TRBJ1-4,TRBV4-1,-,TGCGCCAGCAGCCACCGACAGGGGTCAACTAATGAAAAACTGTTTTTT,CASSHRQGSTNEKLFF
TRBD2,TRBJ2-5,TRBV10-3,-,TGTGCCATCAGTGGGCGGGGGTCAGAGACCCAGTACTTC,CAISGRGSETQYF
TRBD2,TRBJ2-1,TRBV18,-,TGTGCCAGCTCACCTATGACTAGCGGGGGACTCTCCTACAATGAGCAGTTCTTC,CASSPMTSGGLSYNEQFF
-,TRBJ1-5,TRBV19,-,TGTGCCAGTAGTATTTTCACCGGTGGAGTAGCGGTTCAGCCCCAGCATTTT,CASSIFTGGVAVQPQHF
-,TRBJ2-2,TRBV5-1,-,TGCGCCAGCAGCTTGGCCGGGCGGGGCACCGGGGAGCTGTTTTTT,CASSLAGRGTGELFF
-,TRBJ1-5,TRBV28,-,TGTGCCAGCAGGGAACCGGGCCTAGATCAGCCCCAGCATTTT,CASREPGLDQPQHF
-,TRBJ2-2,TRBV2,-,TGTGCCAGCAGTGAGCTGGGCGGGTCCTACGGGGAGCTGTTTTTT,CASSELGGSYGELFF
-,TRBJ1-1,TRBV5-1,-,TGCGCCAGCAGCGGCCTGAGGAGGGCAAGGGAAGCTTTCTTT,CASSGLRRAREAFF
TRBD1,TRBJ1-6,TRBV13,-,TGTGCCAGCAGCCGAGGACAGGTTTTATATAATTCACCCCTCCACTTT,CASSRGQVLYNSPLHF
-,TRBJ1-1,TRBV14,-,TGTGCCAGCAGCCACCACAATCGGAACACTGAAGCTTTCTTT,CASSHHNRNTEAFF
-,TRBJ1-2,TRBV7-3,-,TGTGCCAGCAGCCGAGACGGAAATGGAGGCTACACCTTC,CASSRDGNGGYTF
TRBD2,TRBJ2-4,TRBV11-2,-,TGTGCCAGCAGCTTAGATCTGGGGGGGGAAAACATTCAGTACTTC,CASSLDLGGENIQYF
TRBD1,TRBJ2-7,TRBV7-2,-,TGTGCCAGCAGCTTGAACAGGGGGCGCTCCTACGAGCAGTACTTC,CASSLNRGRSYEQYF
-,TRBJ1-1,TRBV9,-,TGTGCCAGCAGCGTTGTTTTGGGGGCCGAAGCTTTCTTT,CASSVVLGAEAFF
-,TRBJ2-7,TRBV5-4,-,TGTGCCAGCAGCCGGGACTTCCACGAGCAGTACTTC,CASSRDFHEQYF
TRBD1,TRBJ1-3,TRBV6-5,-,TGTGCCAGCAAGGGACAGGGACACACCATATATTTT,CASKGQGHTIYF
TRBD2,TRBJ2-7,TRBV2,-,TGTGCCAGCGAGGCTAGCGGGAGCGAGCAGTACTTC,CASEASGSEQYF